These T cell receptor beta chains were read from a single sample in a study of CD8+CD57+ T cells in acquired aplastic anemia. TCRdb independently ran MiXCR on the reads; one entry per CDR3 protein. Of 150,000 to 180,000 distinct CDR3 sequences in the sample, about 52% were seen once. The sample consisted of sorted CD4+, CD8+, or CD8+CD57+ T cells (not recorded which) from PBMCs. The receptors stem from a human donor with aplastic anemia. CDR3s include the opening cysteine and the closing phenylalanine or tryptophan. D genes are given only for firm matches. Only part of the rows carry a size: once, few, many, or a class if the clone is expanded.

v_gene,d_gene,j_gene,abundance,CDR3nt,CDR3aa
TRBV5-1,TRBD2,TRBJ2-7,NA,TGCGCCAGCAGTCTTCAGACTAGCGGGGGAGCCTACGAGCAGTACTTC,CASSLQTSGGAYEQYF
TRBV2,NA,TRBJ2-5,NA,TGTGCCAGCAGTACCACAAGTGTAACGGTGTCCCAGTACTTC,CASSTTSVTVSQYF
TRBV10-3,NA,TRBJ2-7,few,TGTGCCATCAAGGGACAGCGGGCTGTGGAGCAGTACTTC,CAIKGQRAVEQYF
TRBV10-3,NA,TRBJ1-2,many,TGTGCCATCAGCGCGACGGACCACTCTAACTATGGCTACACCTTC,CAISATDHSNYGYTF
TRBV5-1,TRBD1,TRBJ1-2,few,TGCGCCAGCAGCTTGGAAGGACAGGGGGGTCGGGGCTACACCTTC,CASSLEGQGGRGYTF
TRBV19,TRBD2,TRBJ2-1,many,TGTGCCAGTAGTACCTCATTTCTAGCGGGGAACTACAATGAGCAGTTCTTC,CASSTSFLAGNYNEQFF
TRBV15,NA,TRBJ2-1,NA,TGTGCCACCAGCAGGGGACGGTCCTCCTACAATGAGCAGTTCTTC,CATSRGRSSYNEQFF
TRBV2,NA,TRBJ1-6,NA,TGTGCCAGCAGTGTGGGTTACTCCTATAATTCACCCCTCCACTTT,CASSVGYSYNSPLHF
TRBV5-1,NA,TRBJ1-1,NA,TGCGCCAGCAGCTTGGCCGATGGCAGGGTTGAAGCTTTCTTT,CASSLADGRVEAFF
TRBV5-6,NA,TRBJ1-5,NA,TGTGCCAGCAGCTGGGGGGCCGGGGGGGGTCAGCCCCAGCATTTT,CASSWGAGGGQPQHF
TRBV20-1,TRBD2,TRBJ2-3,NA,TGCAGTGCTAGTTCCCTAGCGGGAGGACGCACAGATACGCAGTATTTT,CSASSLAGGRTDTQYF
TRBV19,NA,TRBJ2-1,NA,TGTGCCAGTAGTATGCAGAGGGGCAATGAGCAGTTCTTC,CASSMQRGNEQFF
TRBV7-6,TRBD1,TRBJ1-2,NA,TGTGCCAGCAGCTTGCTTGGTGGGGGGACAGGGGGCGATGGCTACACCTTC,CASSLLGGGTGGDGYTF
TRBV13,TRBD1,TRBJ1-2,many,TGTGCCAGCAGCACATCGACAGGGAAGGGCTACACCTTC,CASSTSTGKGYTF